Listed here are 8 T cell receptor beta chains from one sample, sequenced in a study of T cell repertoires in cytomegalovirus infection. These receptors' antigens are unknown. TCRdb used MiXCR to reprocess the reads, holding one entry per CDR3 protein. The sample consists of fewer than 1,000,000 distinct CDR3 sequences, roughly 31% of them appearing once. The sample here was cultured CD8+ T cells from PBMCs, taken from culture after CMV antigen stimulation. These receptor sequences come from a human donor in good health (CMV status not recorded). Some clones in this sample may be carry-over from other donors' samples.

The sample holds a few counts of this clonotype. The genes are TRBV27 and TRBJ2-3; unclear D gene. Per germline, CDR1 MNHEY and CDR2 SMNVEV (reference sequence). The CDR3 runs 16 residues. V lost 2 bases, J lost 1 base, and 13 bases lay in between. The CDR3 sequence: CASSLIPWSGTDTQYF. CDR3 sequence (DNA): TGTGCCAGCAGTTTAATTCCCTGGTCGGGCACAGATACGCAGTATTTT.

The rearrangement uses TRBV7-9 and TRBJ1-2; TRBD1 agrees at 7 bases. This CDR3 is built from 19 residues. The germline CDR1 and CDR2 sequences are SEHNR and FQNEAQ (reference sequence). With V trimmed by 0 bases and J by 0 bases, 13 bases remained unmatched. The CDR3 sequence is CASSLASTGSNPSNYGYTF. The CDR3 DNA is TGTGCCAGCAGCTTAGCCTCGACAGGGTCCAATCCTTCTAACTATGGCTACACCTTC.

This clonotype showed up just a few times. The gene calls are TRBV7-4 and TRBJ1-1, with D perhaps matching TRBD1 (6 bases). The CDR3 consists of 11 residues. Germline CDR1 is SGHVT and CDR2 is SQSDAQ. The V gene lost 10 bases and the J gene lost 7 bases, with 13 bases spanning the gap. The CDR3 nucleotides are TGTGCCATCCAGGGGTTTGATGAAGCTTTCTTT. Protein: CAIQGFDEAFF. Together with reference TRBV7-4 and TRBJ1-1, the CDR3 gives the full variable domain: GAGVSQSPRYKVAKRGRDVALRCDSISGHVTLYWYRQTLGQGSEVLTYSQSDAQRDKSGRPSGRFSAERPERSVSTLKIQRTEQGDSAVYLCAIQGFDEAFFGQGTRLTVV.

Only one count was recorded for this clonotype. V is TRBV7-4 and J is TRBJ2-7; D remains ambiguous. Germline assignment: CDR1 SGHVT and CDR2 SQSDAQ. Trimming pared 3 bases from V and 3 bases from J, leaving 6 bases between. The CDR3 is 12 amino acids. The DNA of the CDR3 is TGTGCCAGCAGCTTTAACCTCTACGAGCAGTACTTC. Amino acid sequence: CASSFNLYEQYF.

CDR3 nucleotides: TGTGCCAGCAGTTACGGGGGGCGTATCACTGAAGCTTTCTTT. This sequence encodes CASSYGGRITEAFF. The chain carries TRBV6-5 and TRBJ1-1; maybe TRBD1 (6 bases). V was cut by 2 bases and J by 4 bases, with 11 bases left in between. Germline V gene lookup returns CDR1 MNHEY and CDR2 SVGAGI. The CDR3 runs to 14 residues.

This chain joins TRBV20-1 and TRBJ1-1, with D hard to call. Trimming shortened V by 3 bases and J by 0 bases, and 8 bases separated the two germline ends. This CDR3 spans 13 amino acids. Germline CDR1 DFQATT, CDR2 SNEGSKA (reference sequence). CDR3 nucleotides: TGCAGTGCTAGGTTCATTATGAACACTGAAGCTTTCTTT. Its translation is CSARFIMNTEAFF.

In its sample, this clonotype was seen a few times. V and J are TRBV7-9 and TRBJ2-1, with 8 bases fitting TRBD2. V lost 5 bases and J lost 8; bases outside the gene matches: 5. Germline CDR1 SEHNR, CDR2 FQNEAQ (reference sequence). The CDR3 loop spans 13 amino acids. CDR3 loop: CASSPVAGHEQFF. CDR3 DNA: TGTGCCAGCAGCCCCGTAGCGGGGCATGAGCAGTTCTTC. The entire variable domain, with the rest obtained from reference TRBV7-9 and TRBJ2-1, is as follows: DTGVSQNPRHKITKRGQNVTFRCDPISEHNRLYWYRQTLGQGPEFLTYFQNEAQLEKSRLLSDRFSAERPKGSFSTLEIQRTEQGDSAMYLCASSPVAGHEQFFGPGTRLTVL.

This rearrangement joins TRBV9 to TRBJ1-5, with 7 bases aligning to TRBD1. With 4 bases clipped from V and 7 bases from J, the junction kept 8 bases outside the gene matches. The length of the CDR3 is 14 residues. CDR1 and CDR2 from the germline V gene are SGDLS and YYNGEE. The CDR3 region has the DNA TGTGCCAGCAGCCCAGGGGGGGGGCACCAGCCCCAGCATTTT. Translated: CASSPGGGHQPQHF.